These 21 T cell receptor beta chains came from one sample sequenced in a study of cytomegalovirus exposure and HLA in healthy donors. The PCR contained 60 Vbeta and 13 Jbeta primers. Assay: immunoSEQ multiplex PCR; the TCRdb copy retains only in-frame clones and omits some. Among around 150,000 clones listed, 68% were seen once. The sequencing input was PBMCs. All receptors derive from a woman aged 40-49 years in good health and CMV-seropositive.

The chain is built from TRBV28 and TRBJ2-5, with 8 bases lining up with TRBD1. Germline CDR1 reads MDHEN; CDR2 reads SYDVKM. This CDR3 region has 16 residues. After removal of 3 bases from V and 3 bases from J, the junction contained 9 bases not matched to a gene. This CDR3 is CASSFLLRDRKETQYF. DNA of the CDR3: TGTGCCAGCAGTTTTCTACTCCGGGACAGGAAAGAGACCCAGTACTTC.

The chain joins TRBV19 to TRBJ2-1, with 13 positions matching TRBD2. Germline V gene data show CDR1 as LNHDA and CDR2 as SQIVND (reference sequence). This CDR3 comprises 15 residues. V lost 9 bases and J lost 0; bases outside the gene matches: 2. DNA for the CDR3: TGTGCCAGCGGACTAGCGGGAGTCTCCTACAATGAGCAGTTCTTC. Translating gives CASGLAGVSYNEQFF. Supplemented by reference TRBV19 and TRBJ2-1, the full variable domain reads DGGITQSPKYLFRKEGQNVTLSCEQNLNHDAMYWYRQDPGQGLRLIYYSQIVNDFQKGDIAEGYSVSREKKESFPLTVTSAQKNPTAFYLCASGLAGVSYNEQFFGPGTRLTVL.

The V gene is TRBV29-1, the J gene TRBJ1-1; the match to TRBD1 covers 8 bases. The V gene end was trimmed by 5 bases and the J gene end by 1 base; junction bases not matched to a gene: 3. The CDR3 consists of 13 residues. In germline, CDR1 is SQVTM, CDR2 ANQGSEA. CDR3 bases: TGCAGCGTTCAGGGGGCACGGAACACTGAAGCTTTCTTT. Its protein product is CSVQGARNTEAFF.

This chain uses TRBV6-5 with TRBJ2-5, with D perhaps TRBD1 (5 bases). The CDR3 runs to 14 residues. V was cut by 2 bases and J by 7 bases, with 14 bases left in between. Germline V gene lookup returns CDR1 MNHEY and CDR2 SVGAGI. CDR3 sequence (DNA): TGTGCCAGCAGTTACGGGCTGGGGCCGACGACCCAGTACTTC. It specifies CASSYGLGPTTQYF.

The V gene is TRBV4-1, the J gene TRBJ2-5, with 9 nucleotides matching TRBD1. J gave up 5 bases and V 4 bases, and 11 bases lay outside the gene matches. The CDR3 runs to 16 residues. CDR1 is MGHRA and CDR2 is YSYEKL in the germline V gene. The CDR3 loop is CASSLLGTGSLETQYF. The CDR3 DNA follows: TGCGCCAGCAGCCTCCTTGGGACAGGGTCTCTTGAGACCCAGTACTTC.

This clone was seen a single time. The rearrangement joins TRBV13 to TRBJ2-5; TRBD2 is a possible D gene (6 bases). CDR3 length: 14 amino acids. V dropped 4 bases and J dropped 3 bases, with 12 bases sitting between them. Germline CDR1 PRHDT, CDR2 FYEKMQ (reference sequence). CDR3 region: CASSWPGLKETQYF. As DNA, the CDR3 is TGTGCCAGCAGCTGGCCGGGACTTAAAGAGACCCAGTACTTC.

CDR3 sequence reads: CARSSRDRQPPCTEAFF. CDR3 bases: TGTGCCAGAAGCTCCCGGGACAGGCAACCCCCGTGCACTGAAGCTTTCTTT. This chain links TRBV5-3 with TRBJ1-1, with 8 bases aligning to TRBD1. TRBV5-3 is an open reading frame whose function is uncertain. This CDR3 has 17 amino acids. The V gene end was trimmed by 3 bases and the J gene end by 4 bases; junction bases not matched to a gene: 14.

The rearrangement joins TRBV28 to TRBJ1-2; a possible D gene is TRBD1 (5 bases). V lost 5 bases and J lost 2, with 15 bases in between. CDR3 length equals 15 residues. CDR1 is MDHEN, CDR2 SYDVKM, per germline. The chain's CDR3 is CASSPGAGRNYGYTF. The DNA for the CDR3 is TGTGCCAGCAGTCCCGGGGCAGGGAGGAACTATGGCTACACCTTC.

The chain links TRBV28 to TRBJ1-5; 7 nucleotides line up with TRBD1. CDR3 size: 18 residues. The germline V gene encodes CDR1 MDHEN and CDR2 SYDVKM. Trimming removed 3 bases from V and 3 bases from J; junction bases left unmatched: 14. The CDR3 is CASSFPGQKTGTNQPQHF. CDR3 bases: TGTGCCAGCAGTTTCCCGGGACAGAAAACGGGAACCAATCAGCCCCAGCATTTT.

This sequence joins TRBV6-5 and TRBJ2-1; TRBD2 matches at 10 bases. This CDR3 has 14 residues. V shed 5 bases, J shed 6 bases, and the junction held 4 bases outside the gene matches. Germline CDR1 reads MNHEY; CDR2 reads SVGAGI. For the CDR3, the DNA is TGTGCCAGCAGTCGCTCTAGCGGGGGCAATGAGCAGTTCTTC. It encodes CASSRSSGGNEQFF.

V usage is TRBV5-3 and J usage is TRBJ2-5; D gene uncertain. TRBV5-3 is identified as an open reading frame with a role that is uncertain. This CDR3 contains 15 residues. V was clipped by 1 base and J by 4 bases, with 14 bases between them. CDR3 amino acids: CARSLRSAKSETQYF. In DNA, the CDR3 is TGTGCCAGAAGCTTGCGGTCCGCGAAGTCAGAGACCCAGTACTTC.

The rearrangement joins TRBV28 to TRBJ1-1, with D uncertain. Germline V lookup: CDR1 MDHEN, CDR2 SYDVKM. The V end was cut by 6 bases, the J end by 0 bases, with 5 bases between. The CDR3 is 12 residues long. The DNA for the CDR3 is TGTGCCAGCAGAACAGTGAACACTGAAGCTTTCTTT. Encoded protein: CASRTVNTEAFF.

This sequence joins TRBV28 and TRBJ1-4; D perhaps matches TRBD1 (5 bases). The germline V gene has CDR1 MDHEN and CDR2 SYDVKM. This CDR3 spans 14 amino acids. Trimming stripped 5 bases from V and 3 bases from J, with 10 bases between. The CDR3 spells CASSGGGSNEKLFF. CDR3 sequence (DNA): TGTGCCAGCAGTGGGGGGGGGTCTAATGAAAAACTGTTTTTT.

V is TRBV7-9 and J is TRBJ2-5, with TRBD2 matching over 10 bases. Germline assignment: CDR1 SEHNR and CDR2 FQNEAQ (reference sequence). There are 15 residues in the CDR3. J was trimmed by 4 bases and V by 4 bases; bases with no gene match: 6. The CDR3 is CASSSWTSGGETQYF. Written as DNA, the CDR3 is TGTGCCAGCAGCTCCTGGACTAGCGGTGGAGAGACCCAGTACTTC.

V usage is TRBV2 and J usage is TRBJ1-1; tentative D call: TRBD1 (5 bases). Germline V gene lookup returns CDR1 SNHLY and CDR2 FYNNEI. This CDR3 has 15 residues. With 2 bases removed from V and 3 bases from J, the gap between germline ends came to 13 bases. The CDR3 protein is CASSEWGSLDTEAFF. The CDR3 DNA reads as TGTGCCAGCAGTGAATGGGGCAGTCTAGACACTGAAGCTTTCTTT.

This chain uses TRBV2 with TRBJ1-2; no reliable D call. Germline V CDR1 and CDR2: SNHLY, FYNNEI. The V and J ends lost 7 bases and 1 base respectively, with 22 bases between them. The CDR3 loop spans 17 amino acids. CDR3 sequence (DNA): TGTGCCAGCATATTCGGATCGTTACAAACAGATAACTATGGCTACACCTTC. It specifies CASIFGSLQTDNYGYTF. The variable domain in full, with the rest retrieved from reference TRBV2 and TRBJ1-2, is EPEVTQTPSHQVTQMGQEVILRCVPISNHLYFYWYRQILGQKVEFLVSFYNNEISEKSEIFDDQFSVERPDGSNFTLKIRSTKLEDSAMYFCASIFGSLQTDNYGYTFGSGTRLTVV.

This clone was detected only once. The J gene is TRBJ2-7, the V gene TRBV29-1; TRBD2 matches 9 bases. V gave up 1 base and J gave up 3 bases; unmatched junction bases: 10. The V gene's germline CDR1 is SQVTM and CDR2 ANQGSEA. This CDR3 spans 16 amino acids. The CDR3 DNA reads TGCAGCGTTGAAGGTCCCCCGGCGGGAGGGGTCTACGAGCAGTACTTC. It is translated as CSVEGPPAGGVYEQYF.

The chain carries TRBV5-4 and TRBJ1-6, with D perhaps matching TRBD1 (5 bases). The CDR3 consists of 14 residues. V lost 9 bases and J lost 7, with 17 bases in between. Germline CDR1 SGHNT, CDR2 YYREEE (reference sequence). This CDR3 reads CATARQTSNSPLHF. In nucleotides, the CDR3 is TGTGCCACCGCCCGACAGACGTCAAATTCACCCCTCCACTTT.

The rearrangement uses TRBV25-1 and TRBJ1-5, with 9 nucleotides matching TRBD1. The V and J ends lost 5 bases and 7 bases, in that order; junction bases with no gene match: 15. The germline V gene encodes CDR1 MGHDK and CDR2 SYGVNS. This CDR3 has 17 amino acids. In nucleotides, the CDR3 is TGTGCCAGCAGTTTTTCCTCGGGACAGGGTATCGAACAGCCCCAGCATTTT. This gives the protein CASSFSSGQGIEQPQHF.

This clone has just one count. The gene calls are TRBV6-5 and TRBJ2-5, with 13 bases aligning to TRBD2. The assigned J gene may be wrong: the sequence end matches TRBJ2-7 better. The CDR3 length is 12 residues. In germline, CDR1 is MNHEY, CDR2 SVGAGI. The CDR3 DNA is TGTGCCAGCGGACTAGCGGGGGTCGAGCAGTACTTC. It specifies CASGLAGVEQYF.

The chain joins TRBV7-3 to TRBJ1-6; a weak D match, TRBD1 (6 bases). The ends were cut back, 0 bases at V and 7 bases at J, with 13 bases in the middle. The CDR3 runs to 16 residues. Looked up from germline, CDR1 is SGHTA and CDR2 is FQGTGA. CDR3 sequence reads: CASSLTSGTTNSPLHF. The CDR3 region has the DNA TGTGCCAGCAGCTTAACGTCCGGGACAACGAATTCACCCCTCCACTTT.